The entry that follows covers one TCR beta chain sequence. No antigen is known for it. Here immunoSEQ multiplex PCR was the method, and the copy in TCRdb shows in-frame clones only, minus some. The repertoire includes some 87,000 clones, about 90% of them detected once, and roughly 5% sits in the top ten. The data derive from a study of T cell responses to AZD1222 COVID-19 vaccine. This CDR3 is built from 13 residues. Trimming removed 4 bases from V and 3 bases from J, with 10 bases in between. CDR1 is LNHDA and CDR2 is SQIVND in the germline V gene (reference sequence). Study-level results: Unmutated variant regions reportedly attract nearly half of all spike-specific TCRs. Sampled repertoires all dated from after the peak T cell response.

Sample: peripheral blood, taken on day 0 of MenACWY control vaccination. The clonotype was recovered from an adult in good health. The chain combines TRBV19 with TRBJ2-7; the D is unclear. The CDR3 DNA follows: TGTGCCAGTAGTACCCCGGGTTTCTACGAGCAGTACTTC. This translates into CASSTPGFYEQYF. Complete variable domain (other parts from reference TRBV19 and TRBJ2-7): DGGITQSPKYLFRKEGQNVTLSCEQNLNHDAMYWYRQDPGQGLRLIYYSQIVNDFQKGDIAEGYSVSREKKESFPLTVTSAQKNPTAFYLCASSTPGFYEQYFGPGTRLTVT.